Below are 15 T cell receptor beta chains sequenced from a single sample in a study of blood T cell repertoires in COVID-19. Data came from immunoSEQ multiplex PCR; TCRdb stores just in-frame clones and leaves some out. The sample yields roughly 280,000 clones, 85% to 90% seen once. Sequenced: peripheral blood. Receptor source: a woman in her 30s with COVID-19, enrolled during active disease.

The J gene is TRBJ2-7, the V gene TRBV20-1; TRBD1 matches 8 bases. The CDR3 length is 11 residues. Germline-derived CDR1 and CDR2 are DFQATT and SNEGSKA (reference sequence). Trimming at V came to 6 bases and at J to 3 bases, leaving 1 base not matched to a gene. CDR3: CSAGQGYEQYF. CDR3 bases: TGCAGTGCCGGACAGGGCTACGAGCAGTACTTC.

The genes are TRBV7-9 and TRBJ1-1; unclear D gene. The CDR3 length is 14 residues. V lost 0 bases and J lost 4, with 9 bases in between. CDR1 and CDR2 (germline): SEHNR, FQNEAQ (reference sequence). Here the CDR3 reads CASSLAPGSTEAFF. CDR3 sequence (DNA): TGTGCCAGCAGCTTAGCGCCGGGGAGCACTGAAGCTTTCTTT.

This chain links TRBV4-1 with TRBJ1-1, with D tentatively TRBD1 (5 bases). Germline assignment: CDR1 MGHRA and CDR2 YSYEKL. This CDR3 has 15 amino acids. Trimming removed 1 base at V and 3 bases at J, with 12 bases between. The CDR3 DNA sequence: TGCGCCAGCAGCCAAGGAAGGGGTTTGGACACTGAAGCTTTCTTT. Encoded protein: CASSQGRGLDTEAFF.

The V call is TRBV27, the J call TRBJ1-1; possibly TRBD1 for D (6 bases). V dropped 5 bases and J dropped 4 bases, with 14 bases sitting between them. The CDR3 contains 14 residues. The germline V gene encodes CDR1 MNHEY and CDR2 SMNVEV (reference sequence). The DNA of the CDR3 is TGTGCCAGCAGTCCCCCGCAGGGGCGCACTGAAGCTTTCTTT. Translated: CASSPPQGRTEAFF.

The genes are TRBV28 and TRBJ2-7; no clear D. The V and J ends lost 3 bases and 6 bases respectively, with 9 bases between them. Germline-derived CDR1 and CDR2 are MDHEN and SYDVKM. The CDR3 length is 12 residues. CDR3 coding DNA: TGTGCCAGCAGTTTGGTTAGCACCGAGCAGTACTTC. Amino acid sequence: CASSLVSTEQYF.

This chain joins TRBV7-8 and TRBJ2-7; 7 bases line up with TRBD2. V lost 0 bases and J lost 6; bases outside the gene matches: 8. Germline V lookup: CDR1 SGHVS, CDR2 FQNEAQ. This CDR3 is 15 amino acids long. The CDR3 DNA is TGTGCCAGCAGCTTAGCCCGCGGCAGGGAGGGCGAGCAGTACTTC. It specifies CASSLARGREGEQYF.

This clone has more than one count but fewer than ten. The V call is TRBV13, the J call TRBJ2-7, with 10 bases lining up with TRBD2. Germline-derived CDR1 and CDR2 are PRHDT and FYEKMQ (reference sequence). The CDR3 spans 14 residues. V shed 3 bases and J 6 bases; nucleotides not matched to a gene: 5. The chain's CDR3 is CASSFVLAGTEQYF. The DNA of the CDR3 is TGTGCCAGCAGCTTTGTACTAGCGGGAACCGAGCAGTACTTC.

This rearrangement joins TRBV29-1 to TRBJ2-6; D uncertain. This CDR3 comprises 13 residues. Trimming took 7 bases from V and 2 from J, leaving 9 bases between them. Germline V gives CDR1 SQVTM, CDR2 ANQGSEA. CDR3 sequence reads: CSAQLAGANVLTF. CDR3 bases: TGCAGCGCCCAGTTGGCTGGGGCCAACGTCCTGACTTTC.

CDR3: CASSLRPIRGGGTEAFF. The CDR3 DNA is TGTGCCAGCAGCCTACGCCCCATTCGGGGTGGAGGCACTGAAGCTTTCTTT. The J gene is TRBJ1-1, the V gene TRBV9; D gene ambiguous. This CDR3 region has 17 residues. Germline V gene sequence: CDR1 SGDLS, CDR2 YYNGEE. With 4 bases removed from V and 4 bases from J, the gap between germline ends came to 23 bases.

This sequence joins TRBV28 and TRBJ1-2, with 10 bases aligning to TRBD1. CDR1 MDHEN and CDR2 SYDVKM come from the germline V gene. The CDR3 is 15 amino acids. Trimming at V came to 1 base and at J to 4 bases, leaving 3 bases not matched to a gene. The CDR3 DNA reads TGTGCCAGCAGTTTATCGACAGGGGGCCCCTATGGCTACACCTTC. It encodes CASSLSTGGPYGYTF.

The V and J genes are TRBV28 and TRBJ2-3; D may be TRBD2 (6 bases). There are 14 residues in the CDR3. CDR1 is MDHEN, CDR2 SYDVKM, per germline. Deletions cut 7 bases from V and 5 bases from J, with 16 bases between. CDR3 protein: CASNRGGVRDTQYF. As DNA, the CDR3 is TGTGCCAGCAACCGAGGAGGGGTTCGAGATACGCAGTATTTT.

In this sample, this clone turned up a few times. This chain links TRBV24-1 with TRBJ2-2, with D possibly TRBD2 on 6 matching bases. Trimming took off 1 base at V and 2 bases at J, with 10 bases between the two ends. Germline CDR1 reads KGHDR; CDR2 reads SFDVKD. The CDR3 has 16 amino acids. The chain's CDR3 is CATSDFVADNTGELFF. CDR3 sequence (DNA): TGTGCCACCAGTGATTTTGTAGCGGATAACACCGGGGAGCTGTTTTTT.

The DNA of the CDR3 is TGTGCCAGCGCTCTCGAGGACAGTAACAATTCACCCCTCCACTTT. Protein product: CASALEDSNNSPLHF. This rearrangement joins TRBV2 to TRBJ1-6, with TRBD1 as a possible D gene (6 bases). Germline V gene data show CDR1 as SNHLY and CDR2 as FYNNEI. This CDR3 spans 15 amino acids. Deletions cut 8 bases from V and 7 bases from J, with 18 bases between.

The chain is built from TRBV9 and TRBJ2-1, with 7 bases that match TRBD2. The CDR3 runs to 15 residues. Germline assignment: CDR1 SGDLS and CDR2 YYNGEE. Trimming cost V 6 bases and J 1 base; bases outside gene matches: 7. As DNA, the CDR3 is TGTGCCAGCACGCCAAAGCGGGGTTCCTACAATGAGCAGTTCTTC. Residues: CASTPKRGSYNEQFF.

The V call is TRBV28, the J call TRBJ2-7, with D uncertain. The V end lost 3 bases, the J end lost 3 bases, and 6 bases lay between the germline ends. The germline gives CDR1 MDHEN, CDR2 SYDVKM. This CDR3 is 12 amino acids long. CDR3 DNA: TGTGCCAGCAGTTTTGCCTACTACGAGCAGTACTTC. Protein sequence: CASSFAYYEQYF. Full variable domain (outside the CDR3, taken from reference TRBV28 and TRBJ2-7): DVKVTQSSRYLVKRTGEKVFLECVQDMDHENMFWYRQDPGLGLRLIYFSYDVKMKEKGDIPEGYSVSREKKERFSLILESASTNQTSMYLCASSFAYYEQYFGPGTRLTVT.